This TCR beta chain was recorded in a study of OX40 agonist ivuxolimab in advanced cancers. CDR3 length: 14 amino acids. The V gene end was trimmed by 0 bases and the J gene end by 8 bases; junction bases not matched to a gene: 5. CDR1 MNHEY and CDR2 SVGAGI come from the germline V gene. Researchers took blood at baseline, on cycle 4 day 1, and on cycle 7 day 1. Assay used: immunoSEQ multiplex PCR; TCRdb lists only in-frame clones, some missing. The sample holds tens of thousands of clones, about 90% seen once. The sequence was collected from an adult with an advanced solid tumor such as melanoma, head and neck, liver or kidney cancer. The material was CD4+ or CD8+ T cells sorted from blood, obtained in a trial of the OX40 agonist ivuxolimab. The chain joins TRBV6-5 to TRBJ1-2, with 8 bases aligning to TRBD1. The CDR3 DNA reads TGTGCCAGCAGTTACTCGACAGGGGCTGGCGGCTACACCTTC. It encodes CASSYSTGAGGYTF.